This record concerns one T cell receptor (beta chain) sequence. TCRdb re-called the RACE reads with MiXCR, one entry per CDR3 protein. The table includes some 90,000 distinct CDR3 sequences, about an eighth detected once. The data are from a study of human T cells and chemical hapten exposure. There are 14 residues in the CDR3. Trimming cost V 5 bases and J 6 bases, with 15 bases left between them. From germline, CDR1 is LNHDA and CDR2 SQIVND (reference sequence). Time point here: patch test 2, 6 weeks after DPC sensitization. Treatment of the sample: therapeutic diphenylcyclopropenone sensitization with weekly scalp DPC.

This sample comprised whole blood, obtained in connection with sensitization to the hapten diphenylcyclopropenone (DPC). The chain carries TRBV19 and TRBJ2-3; D might be TRBD2 (5 bases). The source is a woman aged 40 to 50 with alopecia areata. Some clones in this sample may be carry-over from other donors' samples. In DNA form, the CDR3 reads TGTGCCAGTAGTCGGGATAGTGTGGCGGATACGCAGTATTTT. It specifies CASSRDSVADTQYF. Full variable domain (outside the CDR3, taken from reference TRBV19 and TRBJ2-3): DGGITQSPKYLFRKEGQNVTLSCEQNLNHDAMYWYRQDPGQGLRLIYYSQIVNDFQKGDIAEGYSVSREKKESFPLTVTSAQKNPTAFYLCASSRDSVADTQYFGPGTRLTVL.